This T cell receptor beta chain is drawn from a study of T-cell reconstitution after alpha-beta-depleted transplantation in children. CDR1 and CDR2 (germline): LNHDA, SQIVND (reference sequence). Trimming cost V 0 bases and J 0 bases, with 6 bases left between them. The CDR3 covers 15 residues. Unique molecular identifiers were incorporated into the prepared TCRbeta library. TCRdb re-derived calls from the PCR reads in MiXCR, one entry per CDR3 protein. The repertoire holds under 350,000 distinct CDR3 sequences, with approximately 9.6% as singletons. The V call is TRBV19, the J call TRBJ1-5, with D hard to call. The starting material was PBMCs from the stem cell graft donor, obtained from the stem cell graft. The receptor comes from a human donor who donated a stem cell graft to a child with SCID. The chain's CDR3 is CASSIERNSNQPQHF. The CDR3, as DNA: TGTGCCAGTAGTATAGAACGGAATAGCAATCAGCCCCAGCATTTT.